The entry below gives a single T cell receptor beta chain sequence along with its context. Antigen specificity is unknown. Following 10 days of culture, CD4+ T cells were isolated. According to the study, vaccine recipients showed no prior SARS-CoV-2 infection and negative nucleocapsid antibodies. These data are taken from a study of vaccination effects on CD4 cells after COVID-19. Study at large: Pools of viral peptides were used by the ViraFEST assay to expand antigen-specific CD4+ T cells ahead of sequencing. Peptides at roughly 10 ug/ml and IL-2 at approximately 9.1 IU/ml were added to approximately 2 million PBMC per well.

Looked up from germline, CDR1 is SGHRS and CDR2 is YFSETQ. The CDR3 has 12 residues. V trimming: 7 bases; J trimming: 15 bases; junction bases outside the gene matches: 11. Assay used: immunoSEQ multiplex PCR; TCRdb lists only in-frame clones, some missing. Among 70,000 to 85,000 clones listed, 60% to 80% were seen once. Notes on the study in general: By a late point after vaccination, infection- and vaccine-induced clones had shrunk markedly through clonal contraction.

The J gene is TRBJ2-1, the V gene TRBV5-1; 9 nucleotides line up with TRBD1. This receptor was taken from a human donor who received a COVID-19 vaccine. This specimen consisted of CD4+ T cells from PBMCs cultured without peptide, obtained before COVID-19 vaccination. The CDR3 loop is CASSGTGNTLFF. The CDR3, as DNA: TGCGCCAGCTCCGGGACAGGGAATACCCTGTTCTTC.